This TCR beta chain was captured by sequencing in a study of CD8+ T cells in alopecia areata. As to treatment: oral pan-JAK inhibitor, 5-10 mg twice daily. Alopecia areata patients provided lesional scalp punch biopsies and peripheral blood. The authors extracted RNA and reverse transcribed it into cDNA as the sequencing template. TCRdb keeps only in-frame clones here, not all; method: immunoSEQ multiplex PCR. This sample has 150,000 to 200,000 clones; just under 65% occur once, and the top ten carry about 1.3%. As to this clone: What it binds is not known.

V dropped 5 bases and J dropped 7 bases, with 6 bases sitting between them. Germline V lookup: CDR1 MNHEY, CDR2 SMNVEV (reference sequence). The CDR3 extends over 11 amino acids. Study results and caveats: Scalp clonality and expanded CD8+ clones among the top 100 showed significant decreases with tofacitinib.

The clonotype was recovered from a human donor with alopecia areata. The chain is built from TRBV27 and TRBJ1-5; D is unresolved. Source: CD4+ T cells sorted from blood, taken around week 50, from a patient treated with tofacitinib. CDR3 region: CASSLEQPQHF. CDR3 nucleotides: TGTGCCAGCAGTCTAGAACAGCCCCAGCATTTT.